One and the same sample provided the 7 T cell receptor beta chains below, sequenced in a study of T cell responses to AZD1222 COVID-19 vaccine. Using immunoSEQ multiplex PCR, the repertoire was profiled, and TCRdb retains in-frame clones only, with some absent. The table shows about 140,000 clones, with around 94% occurring only once. This specimen consisted of peripheral blood, obtained after recovery from COVID-19. Receptors originate from an adult who had recovered from COVID-19.

The chain combines TRBV2 with TRBJ1-4, with D possibly TRBD1 on 5 matching bases. In germline, CDR1 is SNHLY, CDR2 FYNNEI. V was cut by 3 bases and J by 5 bases, with 16 bases left in between. CDR3 size: 16 residues. The CDR3 protein is CASSDSLGEGNEKLFF. In DNA, the CDR3 is TGTGCCAGCAGTGATTCGTTGGGGGAGGGGAATGAAAAACTGTTTTTT.

The table lists this clone with a count of one. The V gene is TRBV11-1, the J gene TRBJ1-1; D ambiguous. V lost 1 base and J 0 bases, leaving 3 bases between the germline ends. Germline CDR1 is SGHAT and CDR2 is FQDESV (reference sequence). The CDR3 is 13 amino acids. CDR3: CASSLDLNTEAFF. CDR3 in DNA: TGTGCCAGCAGCTTAGATCTGAACACTGAAGCTTTCTTT.

The rearrangement uses TRBV5-1 and TRBJ1-2, with a tentative D call TRBD1 (6 bases). The CDR3 has 12 amino acids. V shed 0 bases and J shed 11 bases, with 11 bases lying between them. CDR1 is SGHRS and CDR2 is YFSETQ in the germline V gene. The CDR3 loop reads CASSLASGEYTF. The DNA for the CDR3 is TGCGCCAGCAGCTTGGCGTCAGGGGAGTACACCTTC. Full variable domain (remainder filled in from reference TRBV5-1 and TRBJ1-2): KAGVTQTPRYLIKTRGQQVTLSCSPISGHRSVSWYQQTPGQGLQFLFEYFSETQRNKGNFPGRFSGRQFSNSRSEMNVSTLELGDSALYLCASSLASGEYTFGSGTRLTVV.

This chain uses TRBV18 with TRBJ2-7; 7 nucleotides align to TRBD1. This CDR3 region has 14 residues. The V gene end was trimmed by 3 bases and the J gene end by 5 bases; junction bases not matched to a gene: 7. Germline V gene lookup returns CDR1 KGHSH and CDR2 LQKENI. For the CDR3, the DNA is TGTGCCAGCTCACCTCAGACAGGGAATAACGAGCAGTACTTC. Its translation is CASSPQTGNNEQYF.

The chain couples TRBV5-6 to TRBJ1-4, with 8 bases fitting TRBD1. The CDR3 consists of 15 residues. J lost 5 bases, V lost 2 bases, and 5 bases had no gene match. Germline CDR1 and CDR2: SGHDT and YYEEEE. DNA for the CDR3: TGTGCCAGCAGCTTCGCTGGGACAGGCAATGAAAAACTGTTTTTT. Its translation is CASSFAGTGNEKLFF.

The chain employs TRBV4-1 and TRBJ2-3; 8 nucleotides line up with TRBD2. V trimming: 5 bases; J trimming: 3 bases; junction bases outside the gene matches: 7. Per germline, CDR1 MGHRA and CDR2 YSYEKL. The CDR3 has 15 residues. The CDR3 region has the DNA TGCGCCAGCAGCAGACAAGCGGGAGAGACAGATACGCAGTATTTT. Its translation is CASSRQAGETDTQYF.

V is TRBV19 and J is TRBJ2-3; 13 bases fit TRBD2. Per the germline V gene, CDR1 is LNHDA and CDR2 is SQIVND (reference sequence). CDR3 length: 15 residues. Trimming cost V 6 bases and J 6 bases; bases outside gene matches: 6. Written as DNA, the CDR3 is TGTGCCAGTAGCTCCGGGACTAGCGGGGTGGATACGCAGTATTTT. Residues: CASSSGTSGVDTQYF.